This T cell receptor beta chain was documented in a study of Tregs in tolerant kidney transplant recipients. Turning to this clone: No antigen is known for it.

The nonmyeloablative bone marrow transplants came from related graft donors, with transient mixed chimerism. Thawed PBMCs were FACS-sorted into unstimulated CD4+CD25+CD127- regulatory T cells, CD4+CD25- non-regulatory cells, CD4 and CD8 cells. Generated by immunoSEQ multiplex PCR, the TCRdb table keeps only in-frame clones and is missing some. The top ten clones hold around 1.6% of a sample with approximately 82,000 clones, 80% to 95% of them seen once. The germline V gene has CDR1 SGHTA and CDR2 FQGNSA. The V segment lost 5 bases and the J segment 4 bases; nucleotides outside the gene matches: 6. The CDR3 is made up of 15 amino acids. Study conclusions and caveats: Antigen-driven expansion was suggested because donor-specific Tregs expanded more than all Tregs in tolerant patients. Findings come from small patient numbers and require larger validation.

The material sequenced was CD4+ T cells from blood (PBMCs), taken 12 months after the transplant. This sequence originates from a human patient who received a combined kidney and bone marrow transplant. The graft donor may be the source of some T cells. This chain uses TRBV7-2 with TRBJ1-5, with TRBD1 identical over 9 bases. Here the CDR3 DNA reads TGTGCCAGCAGCCCGGGGACAGGGAATAATCAGCCCCAGCATTTT. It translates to CASSPGTGNNQPQHF.